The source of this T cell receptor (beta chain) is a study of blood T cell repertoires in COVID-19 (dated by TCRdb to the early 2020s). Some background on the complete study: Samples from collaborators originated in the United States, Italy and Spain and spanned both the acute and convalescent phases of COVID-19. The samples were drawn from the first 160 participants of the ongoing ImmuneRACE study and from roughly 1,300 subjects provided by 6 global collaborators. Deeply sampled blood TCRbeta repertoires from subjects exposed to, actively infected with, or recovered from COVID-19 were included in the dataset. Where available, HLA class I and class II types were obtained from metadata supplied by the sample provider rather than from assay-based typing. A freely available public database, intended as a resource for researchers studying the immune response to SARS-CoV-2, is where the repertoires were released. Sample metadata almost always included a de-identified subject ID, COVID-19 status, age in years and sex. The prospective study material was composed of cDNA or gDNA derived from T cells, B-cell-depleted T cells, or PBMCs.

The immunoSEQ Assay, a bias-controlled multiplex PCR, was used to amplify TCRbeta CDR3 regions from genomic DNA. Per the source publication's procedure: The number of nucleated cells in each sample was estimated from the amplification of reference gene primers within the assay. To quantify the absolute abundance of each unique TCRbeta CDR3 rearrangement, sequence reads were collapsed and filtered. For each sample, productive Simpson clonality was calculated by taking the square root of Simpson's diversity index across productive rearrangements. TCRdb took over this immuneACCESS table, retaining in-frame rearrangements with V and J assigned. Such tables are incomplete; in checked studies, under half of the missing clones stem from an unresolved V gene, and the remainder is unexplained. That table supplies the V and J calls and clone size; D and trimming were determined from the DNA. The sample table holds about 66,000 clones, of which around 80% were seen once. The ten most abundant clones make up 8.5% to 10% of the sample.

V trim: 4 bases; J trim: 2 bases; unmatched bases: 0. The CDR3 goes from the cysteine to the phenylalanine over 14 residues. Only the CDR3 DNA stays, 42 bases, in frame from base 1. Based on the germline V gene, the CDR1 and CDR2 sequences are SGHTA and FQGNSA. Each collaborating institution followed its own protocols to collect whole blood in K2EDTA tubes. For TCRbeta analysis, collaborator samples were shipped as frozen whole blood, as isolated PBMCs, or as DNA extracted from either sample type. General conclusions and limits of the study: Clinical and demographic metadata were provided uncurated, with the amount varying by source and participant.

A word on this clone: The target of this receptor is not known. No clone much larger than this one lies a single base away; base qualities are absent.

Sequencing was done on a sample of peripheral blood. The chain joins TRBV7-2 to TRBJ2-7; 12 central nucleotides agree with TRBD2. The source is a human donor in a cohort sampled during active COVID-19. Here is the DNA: TGTGCCAGCAGCTGGACTAGCGGGGCCTACGAGCAGTACTTC. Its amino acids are CASSWTSGAYEQYF.